The source of this T cell receptor (beta chain) is a study of yellow fever vaccine responses in identical twins. Study results and limitations: Twins' vaccine T cell responses reportedly seemed partly convergent and partly personalized.

TCRdb independently ran MiXCR on the RT-PCR reads; one entry per CDR3 protein. The table records around 17,000 distinct CDR3 sequences, 80% to 85% of them present only once. CDR1 MNHEY and CDR2 SVGAGI come from the germline V gene. V was clipped by 2 bases and J by 4 bases; unmatched bases: 3. The CDR3 covers 16 residues. To note about this clonotype: Its antigen remains unidentified.

The material was T cells from blood (PBMCs), unsorted or a sorted subset (not recorded which), obtained before or after yellow fever vaccination (not recorded which). The V gene is TRBV6-5, the J gene TRBJ2-3; TRBD2 agrees at 13 bases. This TCR was recovered from a woman aged 18-29 years who received the yellow fever vaccine. CDR3 protein: CASSYIGLAGADTQYF. The CDR3 DNA follows: TGTGCCAGCAGTTACATAGGACTAGCGGGAGCAGATACGCAGTATTTT.